Below, 23 T cell receptor beta chains from the same sample are listed, as sequenced in a study of cytomegalovirus exposure and HLA in healthy donors. The repertoire was sequenced with immunoSEQ multiplex PCR; TCRdb's copy has only in-frame clones and lacks some. The sample holds about 240,000 clones, around 88% seen once. The sample taken for sequencing was PBMCs. These receptors all come from a woman aged 25 to 39 in good health and CMV-seropositive.

V is TRBV27 and J is TRBJ2-7, with TRBD2 as a possible D gene (5 bases). Per germline, CDR1 MNHEY and CDR2 SMNVEV (reference sequence). This CDR3 has 15 residues. V shed 5 bases and J shed 3 bases, with 17 bases lying between them. CDR3 in amino acids: CASSRLSGFSYEQYF. CDR3 nucleotide sequence: TGTGCCAGCAGTCGCCTCAGCGGATTTAGCTACGAGCAGTACTTC.

The rearrangement uses TRBV4-1 and TRBJ2-2; 11 nucleotides match TRBD2. The V gene's germline CDR1 is MGHRA and CDR2 YSYEKL. Losses at the gene ends were 4 bases for V and 1 base for J; bases not matched to a gene: 2. This CDR3 spans 16 amino acids. The CDR3 bases are TGCGCCAGCAGCCGAACTAGCGGGGGGAACACCGGGGAGCTGTTTTTT. Protein sequence: CASSRTSGGNTGELFF.

The V gene is TRBV27, the J gene TRBJ1-2; D is possibly TRBD1 (5 bases). Germline CDR1 is MNHEY and CDR2 is SMNVEV (reference sequence). V shed 6 bases and J shed 4 bases, with 12 bases lying between them. CDR3 length: 13 residues. CDR3 sequence: CASRLRGSYGYTF. The CDR3, as DNA: TGTGCCAGCAGGCTGCGGGGGTCCTATGGCTACACCTTC.

V and J are TRBV29-1 and TRBJ2-5; unclear D gene. Germline CDR1 SQVTM, CDR2 ANQGSEA. Trimming left V 8 bases short and J 5 bases short, with 15 bases between. This CDR3 spans 12 amino acids. CDR3: CSLGEGGETQYF. The CDR3 DNA sequence: TGCAGCCTAGGAGAAGGCGGTGAGACCCAGTACTTC.

This clone has more than one count but fewer than ten. The chain couples TRBV7-8 to TRBJ1-4, with D possibly being TRBD1 (6 bases). CDR1 and CDR2 (germline): SGHVS, FQNEAQ. The CDR3 loop spans 14 amino acids. Trimming left V 1 base short and J 8 bases short, with 11 bases between. The CDR3 coding sequence is TGTGCCAGCAGCTTAGTCTGGGGGCGAGAAAAACTGTTTTTT. Protein product: CASSLVWGREKLFF.

The rearrangement uses TRBV20-1 and TRBJ2-3, with D hard to call. The CDR3 length is 11 residues. Germline lookup yields CDR1 DFQATT and CDR2 SNEGSKA (reference sequence). Trimming took off 6 bases at V and 4 bases at J, with 8 bases between the two ends. CDR3 coding DNA: TGCAGTGCGCCTAGGCCAGATACGCAGTATTTT. Translating gives CSAPRPDTQYF.

V and J are TRBV11-2 and TRBJ2-1, with D possibly being TRBD1 (5 bases). From germline, CDR1 is SGHAT and CDR2 FQNNGV. This CDR3 region has 13 residues. Trimming stripped 1 base from V and 8 bases from J, with 9 bases between. The CDR3 bases are TGTGCCAGCAGCTTAGGGGGCAATTATGAGCAGTTCTTC. This translates into CASSLGGNYEQFF.

The V and J genes are TRBV27 and TRBJ1-2; TRBD1 agrees at 9 bases. Germline-derived CDR1 and CDR2 are MNHEY and SMNVEV (reference sequence). Losses at the gene ends were 5 bases for V and 4 bases for J; bases not matched to a gene: 14. This CDR3 region has 17 residues. CDR3 bases: TGTGCCAGCAGTACACTACCCGGGACAGGGAAAATCTATGGCTACACCTTC. Its translation: CASSTLPGTGKIYGYTF.

The chain joins TRBV6-5 to TRBJ2-7; 7 bases align to TRBD1. V trimming: 5 bases; J trimming: 0 bases; junction bases outside the gene matches: 7. The CDR3 totals 15 residues. Looked up from germline, CDR1 is MNHEY and CDR2 is SVGAGI. The CDR3 region has the DNA TGTGCCAGCAGTAAGATTTGGGACAGCTCCTACGAGCAGTACTTC. Translating gives CASSKIWDSSYEQYF.

V and J are TRBV11-3 and TRBJ2-1, with D possibly TRBD2 on 7 matching bases. Trimming pared 6 bases from V and 7 bases from J, leaving 16 bases between. This CDR3 has 14 residues. CDR1 SGHNT and CDR2 YENEEA come from the germline V gene. The CDR3 here is CASSLGGARNEQFF. In DNA, the CDR3 is TGTGCCAGCAGTCTAGGGGGGGCGCGAAATGAGCAGTTCTTC.

This clone has a single count. This sequence joins TRBV12-5 and TRBJ2-3; 7 bases match TRBD1. With V trimmed by 7 bases and J by 3 bases, 10 bases remained unmatched. The germline V gene has CDR1 LGHNT and CDR2 FRNRAP. The CDR3 is made up of 15 amino acids. The chain's CDR3 is CASAPPGGRTDTQYF. The DNA for the CDR3 is TGTGCTAGTGCTCCCCCAGGGGGTAGGACAGATACGCAGTATTTT.

The rearrangement uses TRBV28 and TRBJ1-2; D not certain. This CDR3 is 12 amino acids long. V was trimmed by 10 bases and J by 7 bases, leaving 16 bases between them. CDR1 MDHEN and CDR2 SYDVKM come from the germline V gene. The CDR3 region has the DNA TGTGCCACCCGAGAACGTTTTGGTGGCTACACCTTC. Its translation: CATRERFGGYTF.

This sequence joins TRBV5-1 and TRBJ2-1; the match to TRBD2 covers 12 bases. This CDR3 is 17 amino acids long. V shed 2 bases and J 2 bases; nucleotides not matched to a gene: 5. Germline V CDR1 and CDR2: SGHRS, YFSETQ. The CDR3: CASSLGPSGRAYNEQFF. In nucleotides, the CDR3 is TGCGCCAGCAGCTTAGGGCCTAGCGGGAGGGCCTACAATGAGCAGTTCTTC. Variable domain in full (rest from reference TRBV5-1 and TRBJ2-1): KAGVTQTPRYLIKTRGQQVTLSCSPISGHRSVSWYQQTPGQGLQFLFEYFSETQRNKGNFPGRFSGRQFSNSRSEMNVSTLELGDSALYLCASSLGPSGRAYNEQFFGPGTRLTVL.

About this clone itself: At the DNA level, this CDR3 is encoded by other sequences in the same sample as well. In DNA form, the CDR3 reads TGTGCCAGCAGTTTAAAGGCGGGGGGCTCCTACGAGCAGTACTTC. It yields the protein CASSLKAGGSYEQYF. The chain couples TRBV27 to TRBJ2-7, with 8 bases fitting TRBD2. Trimming at V came to 2 bases and at J to 0 bases, leaving 3 bases not matched to a gene. Germline CDR1 reads MNHEY; CDR2 reads SMNVEV (reference sequence). The CDR3 runs to 15 residues.

The J gene is TRBJ2-7, the V gene TRBV30; 10 bases are a match to TRBD2. Trimming at V came to 3 bases and at J to 3 bases, leaving 11 bases not matched to a gene. CDR1 and CDR2 (germline): GTSNPN, SVGIG (reference sequence). CDR3 length: 16 residues. CDR3 region: CAWRKGRTSGNYEQYF. CDR3 DNA: TGTGCCTGGAGGAAGGGACGGACTAGCGGTAACTACGAGCAGTACTTC. The full variable domain, its missing parts supplied by reference TRBV30 and TRBJ2-7, is SQTIHQWPATLVQPVGSPLSLECTVEGTSNPNLYWYRQAAGRGLQLLFYSVGIGQISSEVPQNLSASRPQDRQFILSSKKLLLSDSGFYLCAWRKGRTSGNYEQYFGPGTRLTVT.

The rearrangement joins TRBV7-3 to TRBJ2-1; 7 nucleotides match TRBD2. Trimming at V came to 4 bases and at J to 10 bases, leaving 10 bases not matched to a gene. Germline loops: CDR1 SGHTA, CDR2 FQGTGA. This CDR3 comprises 14 residues. CDR3 in amino acids: CASSSGTAGREQFF. CDR3 nucleotide sequence: TGTGCCAGCAGCTCGGGAACAGCGGGGAGGGAGCAGTTCTTC. Combining the CDR3 with reference TRBV7-3 and TRBJ2-1 gives the whole variable domain GAGVSQTPSNKVTEKGKYVELRCDPISGHTALYWYRQSLGQGPEFLIYFQGTGAADDSGLPNDRFFAVRPEGSVSTLKIQRTERGDSAVYLCASSSGTAGREQFFGPGTRLTVL.

The genes are TRBV7-9 and TRBJ2-1; TRBD2 matches 8 bases. The CDR3 covers 13 residues. Per germline, CDR1 SEHNR and CDR2 FQNEAQ (reference sequence). Losses at the gene ends were 5 bases for V and 8 bases for J; bases not matched to a gene: 5. The CDR3 DNA sequence: TGTGCCAGCAGCCCCCTAGCGGGTCATGAGCAGTTCTTC. It yields the protein CASSPLAGHEQFF.

CDR3 coding DNA: TGTGCCAGCAGCCGCCCCTACCTCTCCTACAATGAGCAGTTCTTC. As protein: CASSRPYLSYNEQFF. The chain combines TRBV11-3 with TRBJ2-1; the D is unclear. Germline assignment: CDR1 SGHNT and CDR2 YENEEA. The CDR3 consists of 15 residues. The ends were cut back, 5 bases at V and 0 bases at J, with 11 bases in the middle.

The V call is TRBV4-1, the J call TRBJ1-1; no firm D call. Germline V lookup: CDR1 MGHRA, CDR2 YSYEKL. Trimming cost V 6 bases and J 0 bases, with 8 bases left between them. The CDR3 extends over 13 amino acids. The CDR3 region is CASSLALNTEAFF. CDR3 bases: TGCGCCAGCAGTCTGGCACTGAACACTGAAGCTTTCTTT.

The chain is built from TRBV25-1 and TRBJ2-3, with TRBD1 matching over 9 bases. Trimming at V came to 10 bases and at J to 6 bases, leaving 5 bases not matched to a gene. From germline, CDR1 is MGHDK and CDR2 SYGVNS. The CDR3 has 12 amino acids. Written as DNA, the CDR3 is TGTGCCACTGGGACAGGGAGGGATACGCAGTATTTT. It yields the protein CATGTGRDTQYF.

V gene TRBV11-2 combines with J gene TRBJ2-7, with D possibly TRBD1 on 6 matching bases. Per germline, CDR1 SGHAT and CDR2 FQNNGV. The CDR3 sequence is 16 residues long. Trimming took off 5 bases at V and 3 bases at J, with 20 bases between the two ends. The DNA of the CDR3 is TGTGCCAGCAGCCTACCGGGACACAAGCCTTACTACGAGCAGTACTTC. The encoded protein is CASSLPGHKPYYEQYF. The full variable domain, in which reference TRBV11-2 and TRBJ2-7 provide the parts outside the CDR3, is EAGVAQSPRYKIIEKRQSVAFWCNPISGHATLYWYQQILGQGPKLLIQFQNNGVVDDSQLPKDRFSAERLKGVDSTLKIQPAKLEDSAVYLCASSLPGHKPYYEQYFGPGTRLTVT.

The J gene is TRBJ2-3, the V gene TRBV5-4; D not resolved. V was shortened by 2 bases and J by 5 bases, with 12 bases between the two germline ends. The CDR3 extends over 14 amino acids. Germline CDR1 and CDR2: SGHNT and YYREEE (reference sequence). The chain's CDR3 is CASSLLSRGDTQYF. The CDR3, as DNA: TGTGCCAGCAGCTTACTGTCCCGAGGAGATACGCAGTATTTT.

This clone appeared once. This chain joins TRBV28 and TRBJ1-2; D possibly corresponds to TRBD1 (6 bases). Deletions cut 7 bases from V and 8 bases from J, with 14 bases between. The germline gives CDR1 MDHEN, CDR2 SYDVKM. CDR3 length: 12 residues. CDR3 bases: TGTGCCAGCACCAACAGAAGGGGGGGCTACACCTTC. Translating it yields CASTNRRGGYTF.